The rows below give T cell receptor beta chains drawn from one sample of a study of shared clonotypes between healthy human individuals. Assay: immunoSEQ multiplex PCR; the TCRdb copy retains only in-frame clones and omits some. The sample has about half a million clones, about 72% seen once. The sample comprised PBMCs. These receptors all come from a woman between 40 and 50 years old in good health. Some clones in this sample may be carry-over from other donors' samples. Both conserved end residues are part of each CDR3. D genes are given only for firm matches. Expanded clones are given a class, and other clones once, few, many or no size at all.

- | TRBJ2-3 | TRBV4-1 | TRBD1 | TGCGCCAGCAGCCAAGTCGGGGGACAGGGCACAGATACGCAGTATTTT | CASSQVGGQGTDTQYF
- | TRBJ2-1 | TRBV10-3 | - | TGTGCCATCAGCCTACAGGGTATCTATGAGCAGTTCTTC | CAISLQGIYEQFF
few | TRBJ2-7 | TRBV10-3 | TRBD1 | TGTGCCATCAGTGAGTGGACTCCGGGACAGGGGATTGGCGAGCAGTACTTC | CAISEWTPGQGIGEQYF
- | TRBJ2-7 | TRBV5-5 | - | TGTGCCAGCAGAGAAGGGGTCGTCACCTACGAGCAGTACTTC | CASREGVVTYEQYF
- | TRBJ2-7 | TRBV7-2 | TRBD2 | TGTGCCAGCAGCTTAGAGGGAGGGCCCGACGAGCAGTACTTC | CASSLEGGPDEQYF
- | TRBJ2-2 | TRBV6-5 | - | TGTGCCAGCAGTCAGGACAGAAAGTCGACCGGGGAGCTGTTTTTT | CASSQDRKSTGELFF
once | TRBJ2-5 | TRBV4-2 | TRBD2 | TGTGCCAGCAGCCAAGACAAAGCGGGACTTAAAGAGACCCAGTACTTC | CASSQDKAGLKETQYF
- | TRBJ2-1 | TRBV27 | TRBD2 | TGTGCCAGCAGTAATCCGGGACTAGCGAACAAAGGGACCTACAATGAGCAGTTCTTC | CASSNPGLANKGTYNEQFF
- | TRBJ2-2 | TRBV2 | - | TGTGCCAGCAGCCCCGTTCTCACCGGGGAGCTGTTTTTT | CASSPVLTGELFF
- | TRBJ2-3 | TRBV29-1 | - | TGCAGCGCTGTGCCTAGTGACACAGATACGCAGTATTTT | CSAVPSDTDTQYF
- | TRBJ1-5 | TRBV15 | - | TGTGCCACCAGCAGAGGTCAGGCACGGGGCGCCGATAGCAATCAGCCCCAGCATTTT | CATSRGQARGADSNQPQHF
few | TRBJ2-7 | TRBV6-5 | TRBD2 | TGTGCCAGCAGGGAAACTAGCGAGTACTACGAGCAGTACTTC | CASRETSEYYEQYF
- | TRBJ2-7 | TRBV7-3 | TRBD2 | TGTGCCAGCAGCCGCGGGGGGGCTGGGTACGAGCAGTACTTC | CASSRGGAGYEQYF
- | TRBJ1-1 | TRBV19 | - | TGTGCCAGTAGTGTGGAAGGGACGTACACTGAAGCTTTCTTT | CASSVEGTYTEAFF
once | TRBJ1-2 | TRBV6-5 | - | TGTGCCAGCAGTGATCAGGGGTGGCAAAGGGGCTACACCTTC | CASSDQGWQRGYTF
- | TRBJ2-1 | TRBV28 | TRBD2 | TGTGCCAGCAGCCCAGTAGCGGGAGCGTACAATGAGCAGTTCTTC | CASSPVAGAYNEQFF
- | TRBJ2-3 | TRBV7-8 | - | TGTGCCAGCAGCGAAGACTGGACACCTTTAGTCACAGATACGCAGTATTTT | CASSEDWTPLVTDTQYF
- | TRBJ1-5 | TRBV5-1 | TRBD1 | TGCGCCAGCAGCTTGACAGGGGAAGGCAATCAGCCCCAGCATTTT | CASSLTGEGNQPQHF
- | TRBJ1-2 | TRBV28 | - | TGTGCCAGCAGGCAACCCGGGGGGCACGGCTATGGCTACACCTTC | CASRQPGGHGYGYTF
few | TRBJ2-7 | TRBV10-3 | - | TGTGCCATCAGCCCCGGGACGGATACCTACGAGCAGTACTTC | CAISPGTDTYEQYF
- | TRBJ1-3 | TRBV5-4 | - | TGTGTCTCACAGGGAAACGGAAACACCATATATTTT | CVSQGNGNTIYF
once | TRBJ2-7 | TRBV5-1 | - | TGCGCCAGCAGCCTGTATCCCAGCTACGAGCAGTACTTC | CASSLYPSYEQYF